This TCR beta chain was recorded in a study of blood T cells in healthy people across ages. As for the study in general: Researchers report that template switching captured about one barcoded beta molecule per two T cells.

Study results and caveats: Unsorted PBMCs prevented conclusive naive versus antigen-experienced comparison.

Points on this clonotype: Its antigen is not identified.

Staff drew 9 to 10 milliliters of peripheral blood from each donor. A second 7 to 11 cycle PCR used barcoded and J-beta primers. TCRdb ran MiXCR on the 5' RACE reads and lists one entry per CDR3 protein. The repertoire holds more than 1,400,000 distinct CDR3 sequences, with about 43% as singletons. The CDR3 covers 13 residues. Germline CDR1 reads MNHEY; CDR2 reads SMNVEV (reference sequence). The V end was cut by 9 bases, the J end by 1 base, with 12 bases between. This sequence was found in a woman under 30 in good health. The V and J genes are TRBV27 and TRBJ1-1; D uncertain. The sample comprised blood. The CDR3 reads CARTEMGNTEAFF. DNA of the CDR3: TGTGCCAGGACCGAAATGGGGAACACTGAAGCTTTCTTT.